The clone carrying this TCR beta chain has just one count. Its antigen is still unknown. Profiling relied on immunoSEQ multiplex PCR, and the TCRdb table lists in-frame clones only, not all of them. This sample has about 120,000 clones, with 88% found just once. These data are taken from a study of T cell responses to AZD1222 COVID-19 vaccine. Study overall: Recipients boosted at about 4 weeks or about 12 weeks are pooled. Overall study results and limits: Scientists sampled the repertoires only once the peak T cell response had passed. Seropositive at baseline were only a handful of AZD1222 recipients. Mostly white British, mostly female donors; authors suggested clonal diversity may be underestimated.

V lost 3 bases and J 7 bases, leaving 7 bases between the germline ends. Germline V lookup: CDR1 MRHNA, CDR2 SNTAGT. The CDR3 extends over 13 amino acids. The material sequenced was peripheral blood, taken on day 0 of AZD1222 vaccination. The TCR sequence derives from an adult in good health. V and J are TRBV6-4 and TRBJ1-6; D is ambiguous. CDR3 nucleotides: TGTGCCAGCAGTGAGAGTCCCAATTCACCCCTCCACTTT. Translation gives CASSESPNSPLHF.